The subject of this entry is one T cell receptor (beta chain). The data belong to a study of blood T cell repertoires in COVID-19. Study-wide context: The United States, Italy and Spain provided the acute and convalescent COVID-19 samples. T cells, B-cell-depleted T cells, or PBMCs provided the cDNA or gDNA that served as material.

Trimming at V came to 6 bases and at J to 2 bases, leaving 6 bases not matched to a gene. Per the germline V gene, CDR1 is LGHDT and CDR2 is YNNKEL (reference sequence). The CDR3 consists of 14 residues. Data came from immunoSEQ multiplex PCR; TCRdb stores just in-frame clones and leaves some out. The profile covers under 200,000 clones, with 88% appearing a single time and roughly 1.6% taken by the ten largest. This receptor was identified in a man aged 18 to 30 with active or convalescent COVID-19. Sequencing was done on a sample of peripheral blood. The chain links TRBV3-1 (or the pseudogene TRBV3-2) to TRBJ1-2; 7 positions match TRBD1. CDR3 sequence reads: CASSHTQGNYGYTF. In nucleotides, the CDR3 is TGTGCCAGCAGTCATACACAGGGGAACTATGGCTACACCTTC.